The 26 T cell receptor beta chains given below trace back to one sample, sequenced in a study of cytomegalovirus exposure and HLA in healthy donors. The PCR made use of 60 Vbeta and 13 Jbeta primers. Produced via immunoSEQ multiplex PCR; TCRdb's table is partial and in-frame only. The repertoire holds tens of thousands of clones, around 69% seen once, with around 3.4% in the top ten. The sequencing input was PBMCs. All receptors derive from a woman aged 25 to 39 in good health and CMV-seronegative.

The gene calls are TRBV19 and TRBJ1-5; TRBD1 agrees at 7 bases. Unmatched junction bases numbered 11, after V lost 5 bases and J lost 7 bases. Germline V CDR1 and CDR2: LNHDA, SQIVND (reference sequence). The CDR3 has 15 residues. CDR3: CASSAGQLFSQPQHF. The CDR3 coding sequence is TGTGCCAGTAGTGCGGGACAGTTGTTTAGCCAGCCCCAGCATTTT.

This chain connects TRBV29-1 to TRBJ1-1, with D unclear. Trimming cost V 6 bases and J 4 bases, with 9 bases left between them. Germline assignment: CDR1 SQVTM and CDR2 ANQGSEA. The CDR3 totals 11 residues. In nucleotides, the CDR3 is TGCAGCGTAATGCTGGCCACTGAAGCTTTCTTT. This codes for CSVMLATEAFF.

This chain links TRBV7-8 with TRBJ1-2; TRBD1 agrees at 8 bases. The CDR3 contains 15 residues. Germline V gene data show CDR1 as SGHVS and CDR2 as FQNEAQ. The V segment lost 1 base and the J segment 2 bases; nucleotides outside the gene matches: 3. CDR3: CASSLVQGANYGYTF. CDR3 bases: TGTGCCAGCAGCTTAGTTCAGGGGGCGAACTATGGCTACACCTTC. Full variable domain (outside the CDR3, taken from reference TRBV7-8 and TRBJ1-2): GAGVSQSPRYKVAKRGQDVALRCDPISGHVSLFWYQQALGQGPEFLTYFQNEAQLDKSGLPSDRFFAERPEGSVSTLKIQRTQQEDSAVYLCASSLVQGANYGYTFGSGTRLTVV.

The chain employs TRBV19 and TRBJ2-7; 7 positions match TRBD1. The V segment lost 5 bases and the J segment 4 bases; nucleotides outside the gene matches: 11. Germline CDR1 LNHDA, CDR2 SQIVND (reference sequence). The CDR3 extends over 15 amino acids. CDR3 in amino acids: CASSVSAGGLYEQYF. The CDR3 region has the DNA TGTGCCAGTAGTGTCAGTGCAGGGGGTTTATACGAGCAGTACTTC.

The chain couples TRBV6-1 to TRBJ1-1; no clear D gene. V was clipped by 6 bases and J by 7 bases, with 9 bases between them. The CDR3 is made up of 11 amino acids. Germline lookup yields CDR1 MNHNS and CDR2 SASEGT. DNA of the CDR3: TGTGCCAGCAGCTCTATTCATGAAGCTTTCTTT. This codes for CASSSIHEAFF.

The chain uses TRBV30 and TRBJ1-2, with unresolved D. Trimming removed 2 bases from V and 7 bases from J, with 17 bases in between. The CDR3 contains 14 residues. Germline loops: CDR1 GTSNPN, CDR2 SVGIG (reference sequence). The CDR3 sequence is CAWSPDQLNGGYTF. The CDR3 DNA reads TGTGCCTGGAGTCCAGACCAACTAAACGGTGGCTACACCTTC.

This chain links TRBV4-1 with TRBJ1-2, with D possibly being TRBD1 (5 bases). This CDR3 has 17 amino acids. CDR1 MGHRA and CDR2 YSYEKL come from the germline V gene. Trimming stripped 1 base from V and 0 bases from J, with 15 bases between. The DNA for the CDR3 is TGCGCCAGCAGCCAAGGAGACAGTCCTCCTACTAACTATGGCTACACCTTC. Amino acids: CASSQGDSPPTNYGYTF.

J is TRBJ1-3 and V is TRBV4-1, with 8 bases fitting TRBD1. CDR1 MGHRA and CDR2 YSYEKL come from the germline V gene. The CDR3 runs to 16 residues. V gave up 2 bases and J gave up 3 bases; unmatched junction bases: 6. The CDR3 sequence: CASSQTDRAVGNTIYF. The CDR3 DNA follows: TGCGCCAGCAGCCAAACGGACAGGGCAGTTGGAAACACCATATATTTT.

The chain couples TRBV30 to TRBJ2-1; 8 nucleotides line up with TRBD1. The V gene's germline CDR1 is GTSNPN and CDR2 SVGIG (reference sequence). With 6 bases clipped from V and 5 bases from J, the junction kept 12 bases outside the gene matches. The CDR3 length is 15 residues. This CDR3 is CACPARDRQNNEQFF. CDR3 nucleotides: TGTGCCTGTCCCGCCCGGGACAGGCAGAACAATGAGCAGTTCTTC.

This chain links TRBV10-3 with TRBJ1-5; weak D call: TRBD1 (5 bases). This CDR3 is built from 15 residues. V was cut by 2 bases and J by 0 bases, with 8 bases left in between. Germline V CDR1 and CDR2: ENHRY, SYGVKD. The CDR3 sequence: CAISEGGVSNQPQHF. Here the CDR3 DNA reads TGTGCCATCAGTGAGGGGGGGGTTAGCAATCAGCCCCAGCATTTT.

J is TRBJ1-5 and V is TRBV7-8, with a tentative D call TRBD1 (6 bases). Trimming removed 2 bases at V and 2 bases at J, with 13 bases between. Germline V lookup: CDR1 SGHVS, CDR2 FQNEAQ. The CDR3 consists of 16 residues. The CDR3, as DNA: TGTGCCAGCAGCTTATCTGGGGGCCAGGGCAATCAGCCCCAGCATTTT. Translating gives CASSLSGGQGNQPQHF.

This clone is medium-sized (0.01 to 0.1%). The rearrangement uses TRBV25-1 and TRBJ1-1; D may be TRBD1 (5 bases). The germline V and J ends were trimmed by 2 bases and 4 bases, with 8 bases remaining between them. The germline gives CDR1 MGHDK, CDR2 SYGVNS. The length of the CDR3 is 13 residues. The CDR3 here is CASSEGAFTEAFF. The CDR3 nucleotides are TGTGCCAGCAGTGAAGGGGCATTCACTGAAGCTTTCTTT.

A word on this clone: The CDR3 carries no conserved terminal phenylalanine or tryptophan, so it likely arises from a read error. The DNA is omitted, as the CDR3 cannot be located on it reliably, and the CDR3 follows TCRdb's listing. The chain carries TRBV28 and TRBJ2-7; the table's D gene call, TRBD1, was not cross checked with the DNA. The CDR3 length equals 11 residues, ends included. The germline V gene has CDR1 MDHEN and CDR2 SYDVKM. The CDR3 region is CASSSATGSEL.

The chain recombines TRBV2 with TRBJ2-3, with 13 bases fitting TRBD2. CDR1 is SNHLY, CDR2 FYNNEI, per germline. CDR3 length: 17 residues. The ends lost 3 bases at V and 4 bases at J; junction bases unmatched: 7. The CDR3 bases are TGTGCCAGCAGTGATCCGGGACTAGCGGGAATGTCAGATACGCAGTATTTT. Its translation is CASSDPGLAGMSDTQYF.

V gene TRBV12-5 combines with J gene TRBJ2-7, with 13 nucleotides matching TRBD2. Per the germline V gene, CDR1 is LGHNT and CDR2 is FRNRAP. The CDR3 is 17 amino acids. V was pared by 0 bases and J by 0 bases, with 2 bases of the junction left unmatched. CDR3 residues: CASGLVLAGGSSYEQYF. The CDR3 DNA reads TGTGCTAGTGGTTTGGTACTAGCGGGGGGGAGCTCCTACGAGCAGTACTTC.

V and J are TRBV9 and TRBJ2-1; 7 bases align to TRBD2. The CDR3 contains 13 residues. After removal of 4 bases from V and 9 bases from J, the junction contained 7 bases not matched to a gene. The germline gives CDR1 SGDLS, CDR2 YYNGEE. CDR3 bases: TGTGCCAGCAGCCCCCCTGCGGGAGTTGAGCAGTTCTTC. Translation: CASSPPAGVEQFF. The whole variable domain, filled in from reference TRBV9 and TRBJ2-1, reads DSGVTQTPKHLITATGQRVTLRCSPRSGDLSVYWYQQSLDQGLQFLIQYYNGEERAKGNILERFSAQQFPDLHSELNLSSLELGDSALYFCASSPPAGVEQFFGPGTRLTVL.

The V and J genes are TRBV2 and TRBJ1-4, with a tentative D call TRBD1 (5 bases). Germline V gives CDR1 SNHLY, CDR2 FYNNEI. CDR3 length: 14 amino acids. V shed 3 bases and J shed 5 bases, with 10 bases lying between them. The CDR3, as DNA: TGTGCCAGCAGTGATGGTCAGGGAAATGAAAAACTGTTTTTT. Its translation: CASSDGQGNEKLFF.

The rearrangement links TRBV10-1 to TRBJ1-4; D is unresolved. The CDR3 is 13 residues long. V lost 4 bases to trimming and J lost 7 bases, with 10 bases between them. Germline loops: CDR1 WNHNN, CDR2 SYGVQD (reference sequence). CDR3 in amino acids: CASSAGIGEKLFF. The CDR3 DNA reads TGCGCCAGCAGTGCGGGGATCGGTGAAAAACTGTTTTTT.

V is TRBV5-1 and J is TRBJ2-2; 8 bases are shared with TRBD2. V lost 5 bases, J lost 2 bases, and 5 bases stayed unmatched. CDR1 and CDR2 (germline): SGHRS, YFSETQ. CDR3 size: 15 residues. CDR3 loop: CASSPSGSNTGELFF. CDR3 sequence (DNA): TGCGCCAGCAGTCCAAGCGGGAGCAACACCGGGGAGCTGTTTTTT.

J is TRBJ1-2 and V is TRBV7-3, with 7 nucleotides matching TRBD1. Unmatched junction bases numbered 15, after V lost 2 bases and J lost 6 bases. The CDR3 is made up of 17 amino acids. The germline V gene has CDR1 SGHTA and CDR2 FQGTGA. The CDR3 DNA reads TGTGCCAGCAGCTTACAAGCACCAGGGGGTTCTAGTGATGGCTACACCTTC. This encodes CASSLQAPGGSSDGYTF.

This clone was seen only once. This sequence joins TRBV4-2 and TRBJ1-5, with 7 bases fitting TRBD1. The junction had 12 bases not matched to a gene; V was cut back by 0 bases and J by 7 bases. The germline CDR1 and CDR2 sequences are LGHNA and YNFKEQ. This CDR3 is 17 amino acids long. CDR3 residues: CASSQDMPTGRRQPQHF. CDR3 bases: TGTGCCAGCAGCCAAGATATGCCGACAGGGCGGCGGCAGCCCCAGCATTTT.

This clone occurred once. The chain couples TRBV5-4 to TRBJ2-5; the D is unclear. Trimming removed 2 bases at V and 2 bases at J, with 16 bases between. This CDR3 is built from 16 residues. The germline V gene has CDR1 SGHNT and CDR2 YYREEE (reference sequence). CDR3 protein: CASSLGQAQAQETQYF. CDR3 nucleotides: TGTGCCAGCAGCTTAGGCCAGGCCCAAGCTCAAGAGACCCAGTACTTC.

The chain is built from TRBV6-5 and TRBJ2-7; D unresolved. This CDR3 has 13 residues. Germline loops: CDR1 MNHEY, CDR2 SVGAGI. With 4 bases removed from V and 7 bases from J, the gap between germline ends came to 14 bases. CDR3 in amino acids: CASSSSTASEQYF. The CDR3 bases are TGTGCCAGCAGTTCATCTACAGCTTCTGAGCAGTACTTC.

The CDR3 is CAWSTGQGAYEQYF. CDR3 bases: TGTGCCTGGAGCACGGGACAGGGCGCCTACGAGCAGTACTTC. The chain carries TRBV30 and TRBJ2-7, with 9 bases lining up with TRBD1. There are 14 residues in the CDR3. V trimming: 3 bases; J trimming: 2 bases; junction bases outside the gene matches: 5. Germline assignment: CDR1 GTSNPN and CDR2 SVGIG (reference sequence).

The chain couples TRBV5-4 to TRBJ1-2; D unclear. V was trimmed by 0 bases and J by 1 base, leaving 7 bases between them. Germline-derived CDR1 and CDR2 are SGHNT and YYREEE (reference sequence). The CDR3 spans 14 residues. This chain's CDR3 is CASSLERINYGYTF. The CDR3 region has the DNA TGTGCCAGCAGCTTGGAGCGGATTAACTATGGCTACACCTTC.

The chain links TRBV28 to TRBJ2-7; 9 nucleotides line up with TRBD1. The CDR3 loop spans 14 amino acids. From germline, CDR1 is MDHEN and CDR2 SYDVKM. The V segment lost 6 bases and the J segment 4 bases; nucleotides outside the gene matches: 7. The CDR3 region has the DNA TGTGCCAGCAGGTCGACAGGGGGGTCGTACGAGCAGTACTTC. Encoded protein: CASRSTGGSYEQYF.